The text below deals with one T cell receptor beta chain. Which antigen it targets is not known. No clone much larger than this one lies a single base away; base qualities are absent. The sample belongs to a study of lymphopenia after photon versus proton radiotherapy (dated by TCRdb to between 2019 and 2020). About the investigation overall: Photon and proton radiation therapy were compared by the study for their immunological effects in patients with gastrointestinal tumors who developed high-grade lymphopenia. The study was designed to characterize how the impact on the immune system differs between the two radiation modalities. The roughly 18 patients in the cohort had gastrointestinal tumors, were treated with either photon or proton therapy, and subsequently developed lymphopenia. Broad study findings and their caveats: Across the cohort, among patients who died, a greater drop in TCR diversity after the nadir was inversely correlated with overall survival time. During treatment, patients who received photon therapy lost naive T cells and TCR diversity and gained effector/memory populations, whereas patients who received proton therapy remained relatively stable. After the lymphocyte count nadir, repertoires from photon-treated patients showed oligoclonal expansion, particularly of CD8+ Temra cells, and this expansion drove the decline in diversity. The authors looked at the survival association only in patients who died, and they framed better survival with proton therapy as a possibility rather than a demonstrated result.

The CDR3 numbers 14 residues from cysteine through phenylalanine. CDR3 DNA is the only sequence kept; it has 42 bases, read in frame from the first base. The trim is 1 base for V and 1 base for J, with a gap of 7 bases between the germline ends. Reading the germline V gene gives CDR1 SGHAT and CDR2 FQNNGV. To prepare the library, the immunoSEQ multiplex PCR assay was applied. T cell repertoires were profiled by deep sequencing of rearranged TCR beta loci, alongside multiparametric flow cytometry. In TCRdb, the immuneACCESS table is reduced to in-frame sequences with V and J assigned. These tables do not hold every clone; where another copy was compared, an unresolved V gene accounts for under half, and the others remain unexplained. The sample table lists 25,000 to 35,000 clones, about nine tenths of them with a count of one. The top ten constitute 5.5% to 7.5% of the sample.

The input for sequencing was peripheral blood, taken from a patient treated with photon-based radiotherapy. The origin of this receptor is a woman aged 50 to 65 with pancreatic cancer. The rearrangement joined TRBV11-2 to TRBJ2-5; the D gene is possibly TRBD1, with 6 bases matching. The CDR3 is CASSLATGQETQYF. The DNA is as follows: TGTGCCAGCAGCTTAGCGACAGGCCAAGAGACCCAGTACTTC.